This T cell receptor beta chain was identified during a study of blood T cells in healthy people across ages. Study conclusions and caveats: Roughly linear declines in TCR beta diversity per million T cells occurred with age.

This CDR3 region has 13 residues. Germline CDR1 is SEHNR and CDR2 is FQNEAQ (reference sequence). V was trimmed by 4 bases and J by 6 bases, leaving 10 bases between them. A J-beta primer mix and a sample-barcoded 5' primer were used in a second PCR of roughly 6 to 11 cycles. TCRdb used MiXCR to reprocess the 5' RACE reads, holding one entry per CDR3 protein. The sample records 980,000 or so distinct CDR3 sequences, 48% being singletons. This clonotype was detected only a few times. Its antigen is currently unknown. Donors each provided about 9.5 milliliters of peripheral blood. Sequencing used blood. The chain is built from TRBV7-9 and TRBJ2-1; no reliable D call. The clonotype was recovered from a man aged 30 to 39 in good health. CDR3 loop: CASSSSLGNEQFF. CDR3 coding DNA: TGTGCCAGCAGCTCTAGTCTGGGCAATGAGCAGTTCTTC.